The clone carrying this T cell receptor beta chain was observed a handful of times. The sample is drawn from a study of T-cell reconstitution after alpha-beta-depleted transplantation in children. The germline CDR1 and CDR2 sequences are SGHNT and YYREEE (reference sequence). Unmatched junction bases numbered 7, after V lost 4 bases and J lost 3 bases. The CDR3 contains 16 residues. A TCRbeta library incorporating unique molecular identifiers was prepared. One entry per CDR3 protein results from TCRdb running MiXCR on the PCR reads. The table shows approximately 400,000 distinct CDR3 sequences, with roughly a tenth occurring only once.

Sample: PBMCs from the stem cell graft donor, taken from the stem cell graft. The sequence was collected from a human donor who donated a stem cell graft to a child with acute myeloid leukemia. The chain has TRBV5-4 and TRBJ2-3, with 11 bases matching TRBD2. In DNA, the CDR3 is TGTGCCAGCAGCACTAGACTAGCGGGACGGACAGATACGCAGTATTTT. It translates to CASSTRLAGRTDTQYF. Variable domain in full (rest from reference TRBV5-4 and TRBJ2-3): ETGVTQSPTHLIKTRGQQVTLRCSSQSGHNTVSWYQQALGQGPQFIFQYYREEENGRGNFPPRFSGLQFPNYSSELNVNALELDDSALYLCASSTRLAGRTDTQYFGPGTRLTVL.